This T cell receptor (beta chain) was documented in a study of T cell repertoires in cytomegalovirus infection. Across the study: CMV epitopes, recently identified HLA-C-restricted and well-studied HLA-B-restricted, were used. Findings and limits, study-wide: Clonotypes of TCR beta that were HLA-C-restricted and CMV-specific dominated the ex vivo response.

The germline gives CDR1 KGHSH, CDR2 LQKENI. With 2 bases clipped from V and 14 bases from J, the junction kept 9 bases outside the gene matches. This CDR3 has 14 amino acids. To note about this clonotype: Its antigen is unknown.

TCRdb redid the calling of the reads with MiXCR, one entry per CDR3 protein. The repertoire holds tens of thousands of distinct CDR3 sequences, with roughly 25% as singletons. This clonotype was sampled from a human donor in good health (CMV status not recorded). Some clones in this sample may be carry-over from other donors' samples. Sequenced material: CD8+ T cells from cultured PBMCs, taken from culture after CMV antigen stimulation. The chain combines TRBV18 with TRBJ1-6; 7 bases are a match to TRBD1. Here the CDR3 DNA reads TGTGCCAGCTCACCAGAGACAGGGTCCGTAACCCTCCACTTT. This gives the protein CASSPETGSVTLHF. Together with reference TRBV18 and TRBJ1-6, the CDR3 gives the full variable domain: NAGVMQNPRHLVRRRGQEARLRCSPMKGHSHVYWYRQLPEEGLKFMVYLQKENIIDESGMPKERFSAEFPKEGPSILRIQQVVRGDSAAYFCASSPETGSVTLHFGNGTRLTVT.